The clone carrying this T cell receptor (beta chain) has at least ten counts. From the 5' RACE reads, TCRdb called clonotypes with MiXCR, one entry per CDR3 protein. The table lists about 140,000 distinct CDR3 sequences, 7.7% of them singletons. Deletions cut 2 bases from V and 6 bases from J, with 5 bases between. The CDR3 runs to 10 residues. The germline CDR1 and CDR2 sequences are DFQATT and SNEGSKA (reference sequence). The data belong to a study of T cells after yellow fever vaccination. Here the sequenced sample was CD4+ T cells sorted from PBMCs, taken 5 days after the yellow fever booster vaccination. The sequence came from a man aged 25 to 45 who received the YFV17D yellow fever vaccine. The chain is built from TRBV20-1 and TRBJ2-7; the D gene is possibly TRBD2 (5 bases). DNA for the CDR3: TGCAGTGCTAGAAGCGGCGAGCAGTACTTC. Protein: CSARSGEQYF.